The 27 T cell receptor beta chains given below trace back to one sample, sequenced in a study of immune evolution from preneoplasia to lung adenocarcinoma. The method was immunoSEQ multiplex PCR; TCRdb's version includes in-frame clones alone and lacks a portion of them. The data show about 8,200 clones, 80% seen once. Sequenced: FFPE adjacent normal lung tissue. The receptors shown here come from an older person with lung adenocarcinoma.

This clone was detected only once. V is TRBV5-1 and J is TRBJ2-3, with 8 bases fitting TRBD2. Germline CDR1 is SGHRS and CDR2 is YFSETQ. Losses at the gene ends were 0 bases for V and 2 bases for J; bases not matched to a gene: 5. The CDR3 length is 16 residues. DNA of the CDR3: TGCGCCAGCAGCTTGGTCGGGGGGGCTCCCACAGATACGCAGTATTTT. It translates to CASSLVGGAPTDTQYF.

This sequence joins TRBV11-2 and TRBJ2-7, with 7 nucleotides matching TRBD2. Germline V gives CDR1 SGHAT, CDR2 FQNNGV. V dropped 5 bases and J dropped 3; count of bases not matched to a gene: 7. The CDR3 contains 14 residues. The CDR3 DNA is TGTGCCAGCAGCCCCCTTAGGGACTACTACGAGCAGTACTTC. It encodes CASSPLRDYYEQYF.

The chain employs TRBV7-3 and TRBJ2-1, with 7 bases that match TRBD2. Germline trimming cut 1 base from V and 7 bases from J; bases unmatched to any gene: 4. Germline V gives CDR1 SGHTA, CDR2 FQGTGA. This CDR3 has 14 amino acids. CDR3 in amino acids: CASSLSGGENEQFF. As DNA, the CDR3 is TGTGCCAGCAGCTTAAGTGGGGGGGAAAATGAGCAGTTCTTC.

In the case of this clone: One junction end does not reproduce the germline sequence, and a read error may be involved. CDR3 coding DNA: TGCGCCAGCCAAAACCCGTCGGTGACAGGCGTACTCTTT. Residues: CASQNPSVTGVLF. This chain connects TRBV10-1 to TRBJ1-1, with a possible D match to TRBD1 (6 bases). The V gene's germline CDR1 is WNHNN and CDR2 SYGVQD (reference sequence). The CDR3 sequence is 13 residues long.

This sequence joins TRBV11-2 and TRBJ2-5, with 8 bases fitting TRBD2. The germline CDR1 and CDR2 sequences are SGHAT and FQNNGV. This CDR3 contains 11 residues. The V gene end was trimmed by 5 bases and the J gene end by 7 bases; junction bases not matched to a gene: 0. The CDR3 nucleotides are TGTGCCAGCAGCCGGGGGGGGACCCAGTACTTC. Protein product: CASSRGGTQYF.

This clone showed up just once. The chain employs TRBV28 and TRBJ2-6, with unresolved D. CDR3 length: 14 amino acids. Deletions cut 6 bases from V and 2 bases from J, with 8 bases between. Germline CDR1 MDHEN, CDR2 SYDVKM. The CDR3 loop is CASRTSTGANVLTF. Written as DNA, the CDR3 is TGTGCCAGCAGGACATCCACTGGGGCCAACGTCCTGACTTTC. Based on the CDR3 plus reference TRBV28 and TRBJ2-6, the full variable domain is DVKVTQSSRYLVKRTGEKVFLECVQDMDHENMFWYRQDPGLGLRLIYFSYDVKMKEKGDIPEGYSVSREKKERFSLILESASTNQTSMYLCASRTSTGANVLTFGAGSRLTVL.

The chain couples TRBV5-8 to TRBJ2-2, with TRBD2 as a possible D gene (5 bases). Between the trimmed V and J ends, which lost 4 bases and 4 bases, there was a span of 11 bases. CDR3 length: 14 amino acids. CDR1 is SGHTS and CDR2 is YDEGEE in the germline V gene. The CDR3 DNA follows: TGTGCCAGCAGCCCAGCGGTAGTCACCGGGGAGCTGTTTTTT. Translating it yields CASSPAVVTGELFF.

The chain couples TRBV6-5 to TRBJ2-7; 7 bases are a match to TRBD1. The CDR3 is 14 amino acids. The junction had 5 bases not matched to a gene; V was cut back by 6 bases and J by 0 bases. In germline, CDR1 is MNHEY, CDR2 SVGAGI. CDR3 sequence: CASRRGPSSYEQYF. The CDR3 DNA follows: TGTGCCAGCAGAAGGGGGCCCAGCTCCTACGAGCAGTACTTC.

This chain links TRBV4-2 with TRBJ2-3; TRBD1 matches 7 bases. CDR3 length: 14 amino acids. Germline CDR1 reads LGHNA; CDR2 reads YNFKEQ. V gave up 0 bases and J gave up 3 bases; unmatched junction bases: 0. The CDR3 reads CASSQDRGTDTQYF. Here the CDR3 DNA reads TGTGCCAGCAGCCAAGACAGGGGGACAGATACGCAGTATTTT.

The rearrangement links TRBV5-6 to TRBJ1-5; unclear D gene. The CDR3 is made up of 15 amino acids. The V end lost 4 bases, the J end lost 2 bases, and 13 bases lay between the germline ends. Germline CDR1 is SGHDT and CDR2 is YYEEEE. CDR3 DNA: TGTGCCAGCAGCCCCGGCCCAGGAGGCAATCAGCCCCAGCATTTT. Translating it yields CASSPGPGGNQPQHF.

The rearrangement joins TRBV19 to TRBJ1-5; D remains ambiguous. Germline V gives CDR1 LNHDA, CDR2 SQIVND (reference sequence). Trimming shortened V by 7 bases and J by 2 bases, and 12 bases separated the two germline ends. The CDR3 runs 14 residues. The CDR3: CASKSAAGNQPQHF. As DNA, the CDR3 is TGTGCCAGTAAAAGCGCCGCGGGCAATCAGCCCCAGCATTTT.

The J gene is TRBJ2-3, the V gene TRBV6-1; TRBD2 aligns across 11 bases. Germline V gives CDR1 MNHNS, CDR2 SASEGT. Germline trimming cut 4 bases from V and 4 bases from J; bases unmatched to any gene: 7. The CDR3 is made up of 16 amino acids. This CDR3 is CASSGLSGGAPDTQYF. As DNA, the CDR3 is TGTGCCAGCAGTGGACTTAGCGGGGGGGCCCCAGATACGCAGTATTTT.

This clone was seen a handful of times. V is TRBV27 and J is TRBJ2-5; a weak D match, TRBD1 (6 bases). This CDR3 contains 14 residues. The ends were cut back, 5 bases at V and 5 bases at J, with 15 bases in the middle. CDR1 is MNHEY, CDR2 SMNVEV, per germline (reference sequence). The CDR3 DNA reads as TGTGCCAGCAGTCCGCGACAGGTCCAGGAGACCCAGTACTTC. Protein: CASSPRQVQETQYF.

This chain links TRBV9 with TRBJ1-2; a weak D match, TRBD1 (5 bases). The germline V and J ends were trimmed by 0 bases and 6 bases, with 21 bases remaining between them. Germline V CDR1 and CDR2: SGDLS, YYNGEE. This CDR3 comprises 17 residues. The CDR3 bases are TGTGCCAGCAGCGTAGCTGGGGCCGCCCAGAGATCGAATGGCTACACCTTC. Protein sequence: CASSVAGAAQRSNGYTF.

CDR3 DNA: TGTGCCAGCAGCGTAGGGGTTAGCGGGAGAGGCGAGACCCAGTACTTC. Translating gives CASSVGVSGRGETQYF. This chain uses TRBV9 with TRBJ2-5; TRBD2 matches at 9 bases. This CDR3 region has 16 residues. The V gene's germline CDR1 is SGDLS and CDR2 YYNGEE. V trimming: 0 bases; J trimming: 5 bases; junction bases outside the gene matches: 8.

This chain uses TRBV11-2 with TRBJ1-6, with D possibly TRBD1 on 5 matching bases. This CDR3 comprises 17 residues. The V gene lost 5 bases and the J gene lost 6 bases, with 20 bases spanning the gap. Germline loops: CDR1 SGHAT, CDR2 FQNNGV. This chain's CDR3 is CASSDHLAGSPNSPLHF. CDR3 in DNA: TGTGCCAGCAGCGACCACCTTGCAGGGTCCCCTAATTCACCCCTCCACTTT.

The rearrangement joins TRBV27 to TRBJ2-7, with D hard to call. The CDR3 is 15 amino acids. V lost 6 bases and J lost 3, with 18 bases in between. Germline V gene lookup returns CDR1 MNHEY and CDR2 SMNVEV (reference sequence). The CDR3 reads CASRYSRANIYEQYF. The CDR3 bases are TGTGCCAGCAGGTACTCCCGGGCCAACATCTACGAGCAGTACTTC.

This clone appeared a few times. The chain employs TRBV5-8 and TRBJ2-6; 7 bases agree with TRBD1. J gave up 2 bases and V 2 bases, and 7 bases lay outside the gene matches. The germline V gene has CDR1 SGHTS and CDR2 YDEGEE. The CDR3 sequence is 17 residues long. The DNA of the CDR3 is TGTGCCAGCAGCTTTAGGACAGGTCTGGCTGGGGCCAACGTCCTGACTTTC. It encodes CASSFRTGLAGANVLTF.

This sequence joins TRBV5-6 and TRBJ2-3, with no clear D. This CDR3 spans 15 amino acids. Trimming cost V 1 base and J 2 bases, with 11 bases left between them. Germline CDR1 is SGHDT and CDR2 is YYEEEE. DNA for the CDR3: TGTGCCAGCAGCTTGTTAACATTAACCACAGATACGCAGTATTTT. Amino acid sequence: CASSLLTLTTDTQYF.

The CDR3, as DNA: TGTGCCAGCAGCCATTCGACAGGGGTTGTACACGAGCAGTACTTC. This codes for CASSHSTGVVHEQYF. This rearrangement joins TRBV6-5 to TRBJ2-7; 8 bases fit TRBD1. This CDR3 comprises 15 residues. Germline V gene sequence: CDR1 MNHEY, CDR2 SVGAGI. V was clipped by 6 bases and J by 5 bases; unmatched bases: 12.

This clone was recorded only once. This chain connects TRBV2 to TRBJ2-5; TRBD1 matches 9 bases. With 6 bases clipped from V and 2 bases from J, the junction kept 4 bases outside the gene matches. The CDR3 sequence is 14 residues long. The V gene's germline CDR1 is SNHLY and CDR2 FYNNEI. The CDR3 coding sequence is TGTGCCAGCAGCTCCGGGACAGGGCAAGAGACCCAGTACTTC. Translated: CASSSGTGQETQYF.

The genes are TRBV25-1 and TRBJ1-3; D remains unclear. The V and J ends lost 8 bases and 0 bases respectively, with 8 bases between them. This CDR3 region has 13 residues. Germline V gene lookup returns CDR1 MGHDK and CDR2 SYGVNS. The CDR3 reads CASRQSSGNTIYF. The CDR3 region has the DNA TGTGCCAGCCGGCAGAGCTCTGGAAACACCATATATTTT.

This rearrangement joins TRBV7-6 to TRBJ2-2; 8 bases line up with TRBD2. The germline CDR1 and CDR2 sequences are SGHVS and FNYEAQ. This CDR3 is 14 amino acids long. The V gene end was trimmed by 5 bases and the J gene end by 6 bases; junction bases not matched to a gene: 5. CDR3 residues: CASSSGSGAGELFF. The CDR3 bases are TGTGCCAGCAGCAGCGGGAGTGGCGCCGGGGAGCTGTTTTTT. Combining the CDR3 with reference TRBV7-6 and TRBJ2-2 gives the whole variable domain GAGVSQSPRYKVTKRGQDVALRCDPISGHVSLYWYRQALGQGPEFLTYFNYEAQQDKSGLPNDRFSAERPEGSISTLTIQRTEQRDSAMYRCASSSGSGAGELFFGEGSRLTVL.

This clone was detected only once. The V call is TRBV2, the J call TRBJ2-5; 10 positions match TRBD1. This CDR3 has 13 amino acids. Trimming removed 6 bases from V and 5 bases from J; junction bases left unmatched: 3. Looked up from germline, CDR1 is SNHLY and CDR2 is FYNNEI. This chain's CDR3 is CASRRGQGETQYF. The CDR3 nucleotides are TGTGCCAGCAGGAGGGGACAGGGGGAGACCCAGTACTTC.

The chain joins TRBV30 to TRBJ2-1; D possibly corresponds to TRBD2 (7 bases). V was pared by 0 bases and J by 10 bases, with 10 bases between. Germline V gene data show CDR1 as GTSNPN and CDR2 as SVGIG (reference sequence). The CDR3 runs 12 residues. The CDR3 DNA sequence: TGTGCCTGGAGTGTGGGGGGGCGAGAGCAGTTCTTC. Protein product: CAWSVGGREQFF.

This clone came up a few times. The V gene is TRBV2, the J gene TRBJ2-5; D gene uncertain. Germline assignment: CDR1 SNHLY and CDR2 FYNNEI. V was clipped by 2 bases and J by 10 bases, with 8 bases between them. This CDR3 spans 11 amino acids. The CDR3 DNA is TGTGCCAGCAGTGAAACGTGGGACCAGTACTTC. As protein: CASSETWDQYF.

The V gene is TRBV11-2, the J gene TRBJ1-2; D call uncertain. Trimming stripped 3 bases from V and 3 bases from J, with 5 bases between. Germline CDR1 is SGHAT and CDR2 is FQNNGV. This CDR3 spans 12 amino acids. CDR3 bases: TGTGCCAGCAGCTTTACAGACTATGGCTACACCTTC. As protein: CASSFTDYGYTF. Full variable domain (outside the CDR3, taken from reference TRBV11-2 and TRBJ1-2): EAGVAQSPRYKIIEKRQSVAFWCNPISGHATLYWYQQILGQGPKLLIQFQNNGVVDDSQLPKDRFSAERLKGVDSTLKIQPAKLEDSAVYLCASSFTDYGYTFGSGTRLTVV.